Listed below are T cell receptor beta chains from one sample, sequenced in a study of blood T cell repertoires in COVID-19. Clones were sequenced by immunoSEQ multiplex PCR, and TCRdb holds only the in-frame ones, with some missing. This table has roughly 360,000 clones, about four fifths appearing once. The sequenced material came from peripheral blood. Receptors originate from a human donor with acute or convalescent COVID-19. The donor label of this sample is uncertain. CDR3s include the opening cysteine and the closing phenylalanine or tryptophan. A D gene is named only where the DNA matches it firmly. A clone size is listed for some rows: how often the clone was seen (once, few, many), or a class if it is expanded.

TRBJ1-2,TRBV2,few,TRBD1,CASSEDRGGYTF,TGTGCCAGCAGTGAGGACAGGGGAGGCTACACCTTC
TRBJ1-2,TRBV3-1/TRBV3-2,.,.,CASSQGAGWIGYTF,TGTGCCAGCAGCCAAGGGGCAGGGTGGATTGGCTACACCTTC
TRBJ1-1,TRBV2,.,TRBD1,CASQRTLGQVNTEAFF,TGTGCCAGCCAACGAACTCTTGGACAGGTGAACACTGAAGCTTTCTTT
TRBJ2-7,TRBV7-8,.,.,CASRQNPTPSYEQYF,TGTGCCAGCAGACAAAACCCAACACCTTCCTACGAGCAGTACTTC
TRBJ1-1,TRBV28,once,TRBD1,CASSSPRTGRRTEAFF,TGTGCCAGCAGTTCCCCGAGGACAGGGCGTAGGACTGAAGCTTTCTTT
TRBJ1-6,TRBV2,few,TRBD1,CASRIQGNSPLHF,TGTGCCAGCAGGATACAGGGGAATTCACCCCTCCACTTT
TRBJ1-5,TRBV6-5,.,.,CASGVANQPQHF,TGTGCCAGTGGTGTAGCCAATCAGCCCCAGCATTTT
TRBJ2-7,TRBV5-1,.,.,CASSPATTGEQYF,TGCGCCAGCAGCCCCGCGACAACCGGCGAGCAGTACTTC
TRBJ1-1,TRBV18,.,TRBD1,CASSPPGQMNTEAFF,TGTGCCAGCTCACCCCCGGGACAGATGAACACTGAAGCTTTCTTT
TRBJ1-1,TRBV5-6,.,.,CASSLPDLLDERKAFF,TGTGCCAGCAGCCTACCTGACCTTCTAGACGAAAGAAAAGCTTTCTTT
TRBJ1-2,TRBV6-6,.,.,CASTTGGRNGYTF,TGTGCCAGCACCACGGGGGGACGGAATGGCTACACCTTC
TRBJ1-1,TRBV7-9,.,TRBD1,CASSWTGMVTEAFF,TGTGCCAGCAGTTGGACAGGGATGGTGACTGAAGCTTTCTTT
TRBJ2-1,TRBV15,.,TRBD2,CATSRGLTGGSNEQFF,TGTGCCACCAGCAGAGGGTTAACGGGGGGGAGCAATGAGCAGTTCTTC
TRBJ1-1,TRBV4-1,.,.,CASSKTGAEAFF,TGCGCCAGCAGCAAGACAGGAGCTGAAGCTTTCTTT
TRBJ2-3,TRBV11-2,.,TRBD1,CASSNYRTGQTDTQYF,TGTGCCAGCAGCAACTACCGGACAGGGCAGACAGATACGCAGTATTTT
TRBJ2-1,TRBV5-1,.,TRBD2,CASSLAAGLNEQFF,TGCGCCAGCAGCTTGGCAGCGGGGCTCAATGAGCAGTTCTTC
TRBJ2-1,TRBV27,.,.,CASSLRALTSRNEQFF,TGTGCCAGCAGTTTGCGAGCCTTGACTTCACGCAATGAGCAGTTCTTC
TRBJ2-5,TRBV28,.,.,CASSLSGRAQRNQYF,TGTGCCAGCAGTTTAAGTGGCAGGGCCCAAAGAAACCAGTACTTC
TRBJ1-2,TRBV19,few,.,CASSPHPTAATTF,TGTGCCAGTAGCCCCCACCCCACCGCGGCGACCACCTTC
TRBJ2-1,TRBV5-1,.,TRBD2,CASSLLREGANEQFF,TGCGCCAGCAGCTTGTTGCGGGAGGGAGCCAATGAGCAGTTCTTC
TRBJ2-7,TRBV11-3,.,TRBD1,CASSKRQGSYEQYF,TGTGCCAGCAGCAAAAGACAGGGATCCTACGAGCAGTACTTC
TRBJ2-3,TRBV5-5,.,.,CASSLVKGVTDTQYF,TGTGCCAGCAGCTTGGTCAAAGGGGTCACAGATACGCAGTATTTT
TRBJ2-1,TRBV29-1,.,TRBD2,CSAGLAGVHNEQFF,TGCAGCGCCGGACTAGCGGGGGTTCACAATGAGCAGTTCTTC
TRBJ1-3,TRBV5-6,.,.,CASSSPGTGGNTIYF,TGTGCCAGCAGCTCTCCCGGGACTGGGGGAAACACCATATATTTT
TRBJ1-5,TRBV19,.,TRBD1,CASDKGTGVRNQPQHF,TGTGCCAGTGATAAGGGGACAGGGGTACGGAATCAGCCCCAGCATTTT
TRBJ2-7,TRBV7-9,few,.,CASSYENEQYF,TGTGCCAGCAGCTACGAGAACGAGCAGTACTTC
TRBJ1-3,TRBV25-1,.,.,CASSEPRGGANTIYF,TGTGCCAGCAGTGAACCCCGGGGGGGCGCAAACACCATATATTTT
TRBJ1-6,TRBV18,.,.,CASSRARSYNSPLHF,TGTGCCAGCTCACGGGCCCGCTCCTATAATTCACCCCTCCACTTT
TRBJ1-2,TRBV7-9,.,TRBD1,CASSPHDRVGYTF,TGTGCCAGCAGCCCCCACGACAGGGTCGGCTACACCTTC
TRBJ2-7,TRBV27,.,.,CASSPARGSSYEQYF,TGTGCCAGCAGCCCCGCTCGGGGGAGCTCCTACGAGCAGTACTTC
TRBJ1-4,TRBV19,.,.,CASSSRGDEKLFF,TGTGCCAGTAGTAGCAGGGGTGACGAAAAACTGTTTTTT
TRBJ2-1,TRBV24-1,once,.,CATSDFGGQPYNEQFF,TGTGCCACCAGTGATTTCGGGGGACAGCCGTACAATGAGCAGTTCTTC
TRBJ2-1,TRBV7-6,.,TRBD2,CASSSQAGAKGDEQFF,TGTGCCAGCAGCTCCCAAGCGGGGGCCAAGGGGGATGAGCAGTTCTTC
TRBJ1-5,TRBV3-1/TRBV3-2,.,.,CASSRSALRGGPQHF,TGTGCCAGCAGCCGATCAGCCCTCAGGGGCGGGCCCCAGCATTTT
TRBJ1-2,TRBV11-2,.,TRBD1,CASSLSGQGGGYTF,TGTGCCAGCAGCTTATCTGGACAGGGTGGAGGCTACACCTTC
TRBJ1-6,TRBV28,once,.,CASSGQGRISPLHF,TGTGCCAGCAGTGGGCAGGGGCGAATCTCACCCCTCCACTTT
TRBJ1-2,TRBV2,few,.,CASSEALIDGYTF,TGTGCCAGCAGTGAAGCGTTAATTGATGGCTACACCTTC
TRBJ1-6,TRBV19,.,.,CASTEDSPLHF,TGTGCCAGTACAGAGGATTCACCCCTCCACTTT
TRBJ2-7,TRBV5-6,once,TRBD2,CASSLSSGVVAYEQYF,TGTGCCAGCAGCTTGTCCAGCGGGGTGGTAGCGTACGAGCAGTACTTC
TRBJ1-2,TRBV28,.,.,CASSFSHLYGYTF,TGTGCCAGCAGTTTCAGTCACCTCTATGGCTACACCTTC